This T cell receptor (beta chain) was obtained from a study of shared clonotypes between healthy human individuals. Overall study context: Samples came from a couple of female and a few male donors aged 18 to 49.

The V end was cut by 5 bases, the J end by 2 bases, with 10 bases between. This CDR3 has 13 residues. Germline CDR1 and CDR2: SQVTM and ANQGSEA. Profiled with immunoSEQ multiplex PCR; TCRdb holds only in-frame clones, not every one. Of 1.6 million or so clones detected, 98% to 99% appear once; the ten largest clones hold 0.36%. In regard to this clone: As yet, its antigen is unknown.

General study findings and limits: It was the few donors that limited the genetic and exposure-history diversity represented.

CD4+ cells were split into CD45RA+ naive and CD45RA-negative memory subsets. The V gene is TRBV29-1, the J gene TRBJ1-5, with D uncertain. Sequencing was carried out using naive CD4+ T cells sorted from blood. Noted subset: CD45RA+ positively selected. This TCR was recovered from a man aged 25 to 40 in good health. Written as DNA, the CDR3 is TGCAGCGTTATCCCCTCTGGCAATCAGCCCCAGCATTTT. This encodes CSVIPSGNQPQHF.